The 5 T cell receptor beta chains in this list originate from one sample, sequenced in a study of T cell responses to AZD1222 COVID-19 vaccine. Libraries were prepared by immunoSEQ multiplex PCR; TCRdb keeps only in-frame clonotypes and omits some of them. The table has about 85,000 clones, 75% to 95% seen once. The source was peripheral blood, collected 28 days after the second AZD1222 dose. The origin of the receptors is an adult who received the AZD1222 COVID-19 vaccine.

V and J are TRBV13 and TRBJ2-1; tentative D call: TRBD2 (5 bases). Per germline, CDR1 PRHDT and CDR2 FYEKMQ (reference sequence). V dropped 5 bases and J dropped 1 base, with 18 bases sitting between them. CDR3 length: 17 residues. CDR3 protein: CASSPDTRRYSYNEQFF. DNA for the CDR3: TGTGCCAGCAGCCCAGACACTAGAAGATATTCCTACAATGAGCAGTTCTTC.

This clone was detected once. The CDR3 DNA sequence: TGTGCTACCAGGCATCCGGGGGCGAAAACTGAAGCTTTCTTT. Translating gives CATRHPGAKTEAFF. This sequence joins TRBV3-1 (or the pseudogene TRBV3-2) and TRBJ1-1, with D maybe TRBD1 (6 bases). The CDR3 extends over 14 amino acids. Germline values: CDR1 LGHDT, CDR2 YNNKEL (reference sequence).

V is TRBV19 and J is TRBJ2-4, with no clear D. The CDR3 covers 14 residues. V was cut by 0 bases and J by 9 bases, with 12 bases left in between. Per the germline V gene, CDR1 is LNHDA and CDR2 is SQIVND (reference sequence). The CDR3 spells CASSIEPAASIQYF. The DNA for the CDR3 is TGTGCCAGTAGTATAGAACCGGCAGCGAGCATTCAGTACTTC.

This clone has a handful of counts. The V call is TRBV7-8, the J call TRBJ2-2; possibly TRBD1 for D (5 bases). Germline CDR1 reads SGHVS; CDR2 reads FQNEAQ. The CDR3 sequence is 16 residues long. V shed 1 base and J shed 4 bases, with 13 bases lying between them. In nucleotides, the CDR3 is TGTGCCAGCAGCTTAGAACAGGCGTGGGGCACCGGGGAGCTGTTTTTT. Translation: CASSLEQAWGTGELFF.

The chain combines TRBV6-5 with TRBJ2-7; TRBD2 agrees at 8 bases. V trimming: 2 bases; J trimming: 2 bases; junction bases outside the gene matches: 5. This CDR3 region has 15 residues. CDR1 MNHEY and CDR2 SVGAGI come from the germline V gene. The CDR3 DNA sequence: TGTGCCAGCAGTTACGGTGGTAGCGGGACCTACGAGCAGTACTTC. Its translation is CASSYGGSGTYEQYF.